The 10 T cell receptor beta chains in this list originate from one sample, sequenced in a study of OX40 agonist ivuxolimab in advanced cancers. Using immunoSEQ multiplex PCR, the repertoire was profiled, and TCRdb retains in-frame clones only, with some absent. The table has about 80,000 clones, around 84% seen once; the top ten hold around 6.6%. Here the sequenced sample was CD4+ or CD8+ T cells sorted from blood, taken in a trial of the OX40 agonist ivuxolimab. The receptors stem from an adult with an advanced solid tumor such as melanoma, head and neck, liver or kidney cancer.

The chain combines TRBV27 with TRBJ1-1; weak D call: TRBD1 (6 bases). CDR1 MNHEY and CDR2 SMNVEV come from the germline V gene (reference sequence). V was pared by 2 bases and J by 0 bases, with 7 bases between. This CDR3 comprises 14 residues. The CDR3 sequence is CASSLGTLNTEAFF. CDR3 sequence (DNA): TGTGCCAGCAGTTTAGGGACACTGAACACTGAAGCTTTCTTT.

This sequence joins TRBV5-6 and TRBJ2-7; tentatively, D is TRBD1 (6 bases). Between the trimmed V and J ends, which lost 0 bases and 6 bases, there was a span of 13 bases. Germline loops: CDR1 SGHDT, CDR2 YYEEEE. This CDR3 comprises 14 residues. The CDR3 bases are TGTGCCAGCAGCTTGGGGGTGGCAGGGGTCGAGCAGTACGTC. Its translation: CASSLGVAGVEQYV.

The CDR3 spells CASSGTGRAKTQYF. The CDR3 DNA follows: TGTGCCAGCAGTGGAACCGGGAGGGCCAAGACCCAGTACTTC. The rearrangement joins TRBV6-1 to TRBJ2-5; 8 nucleotides line up with TRBD2. The CDR3 sequence is 14 residues long. Germline V gives CDR1 MNHNS, CDR2 SASEGT. Trimming took 4 bases from V and 6 from J; bases not matched to a gene: 7.

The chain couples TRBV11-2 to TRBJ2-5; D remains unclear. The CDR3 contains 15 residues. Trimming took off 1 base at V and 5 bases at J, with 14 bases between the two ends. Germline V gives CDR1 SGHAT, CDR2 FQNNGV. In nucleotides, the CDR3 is TGTGCCAGCAGCTTAGGGGAATCGCGAAGGGAGACCCAGTACTTC. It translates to CASSLGESRRETQYF. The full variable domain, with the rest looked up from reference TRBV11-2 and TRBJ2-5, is EAGVAQSPRYKIIEKRQSVAFWCNPISGHATLYWYQQILGQGPKLLIQFQNNGVVDDSQLPKDRFSAERLKGVDSTLKIQPAKLEDSAVYLCASSLGESRRETQYFGPGTRLLVL.

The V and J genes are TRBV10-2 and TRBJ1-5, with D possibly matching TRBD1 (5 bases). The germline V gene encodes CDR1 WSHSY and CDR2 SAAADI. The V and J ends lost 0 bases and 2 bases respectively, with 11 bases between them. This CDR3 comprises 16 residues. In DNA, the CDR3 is TGCGCCAGCAGTGAGTCTGTGGGGCTCGGCAATCAGCCCCAGCATTTT. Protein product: CASSESVGLGNQPQHF.

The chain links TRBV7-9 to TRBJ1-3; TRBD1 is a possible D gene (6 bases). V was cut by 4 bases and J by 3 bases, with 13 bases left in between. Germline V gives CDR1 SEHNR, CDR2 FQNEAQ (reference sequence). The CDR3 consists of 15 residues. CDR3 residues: CASSSDRRYGNTIYF. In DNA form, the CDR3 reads TGTGCCAGCAGCTCGGACAGACGATATGGAAACACCATATATTTT. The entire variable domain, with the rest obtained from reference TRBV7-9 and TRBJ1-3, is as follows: DTGVSQNPRHKITKRGQNVTFRCDPISEHNRLYWYRQTLGQGPEFLTYFQNEAQLEKSRLLSDRFSAERPKGSFSTLEIQRTEQGDSAMYLCASSSDRRYGNTIYFGEGSWLTVV.

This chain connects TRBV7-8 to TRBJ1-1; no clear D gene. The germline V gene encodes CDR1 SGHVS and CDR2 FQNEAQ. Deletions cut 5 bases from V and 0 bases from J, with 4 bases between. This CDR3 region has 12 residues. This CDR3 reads CASSAVNTEAFF. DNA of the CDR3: TGTGCCAGCAGCGCCGTGAACACTGAAGCTTTCTTT.

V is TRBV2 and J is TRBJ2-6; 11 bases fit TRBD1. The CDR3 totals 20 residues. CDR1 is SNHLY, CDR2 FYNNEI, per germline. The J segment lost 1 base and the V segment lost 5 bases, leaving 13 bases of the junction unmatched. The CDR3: CASSRSGQGDEGSGANVLTF. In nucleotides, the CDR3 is TGTGCCAGCAGTCGTTCGGGACAGGGGGACGAGGGGTCTGGGGCCAACGTCCTGACTTTC.

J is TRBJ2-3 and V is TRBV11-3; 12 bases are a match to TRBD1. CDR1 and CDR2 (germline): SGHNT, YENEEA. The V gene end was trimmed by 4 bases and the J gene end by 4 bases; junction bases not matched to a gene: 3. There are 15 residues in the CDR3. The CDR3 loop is CASSSGTGGSDTQYF. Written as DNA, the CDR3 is TGTGCCAGCAGCTCCGGGACAGGGGGCTCAGATACGCAGTATTTT.

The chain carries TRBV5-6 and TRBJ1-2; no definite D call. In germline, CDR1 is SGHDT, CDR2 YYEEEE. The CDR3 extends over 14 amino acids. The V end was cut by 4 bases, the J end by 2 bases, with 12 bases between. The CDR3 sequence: CASSILGENYGYTF. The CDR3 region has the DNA TGTGCCAGCAGCATCCTGGGTGAAAACTATGGCTACACCTTC.